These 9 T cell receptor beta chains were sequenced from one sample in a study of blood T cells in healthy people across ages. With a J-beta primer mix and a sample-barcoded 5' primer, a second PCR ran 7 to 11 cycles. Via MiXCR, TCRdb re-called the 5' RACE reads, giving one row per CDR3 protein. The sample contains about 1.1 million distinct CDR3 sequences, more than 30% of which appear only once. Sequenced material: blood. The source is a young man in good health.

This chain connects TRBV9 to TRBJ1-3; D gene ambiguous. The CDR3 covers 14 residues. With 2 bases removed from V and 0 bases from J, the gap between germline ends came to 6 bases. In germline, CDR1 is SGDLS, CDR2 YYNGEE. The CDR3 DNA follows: TGTGCCAGCAGCGTTGGAGACTCTGGAAACACCATATATTTT. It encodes CASSVGDSGNTIYF.

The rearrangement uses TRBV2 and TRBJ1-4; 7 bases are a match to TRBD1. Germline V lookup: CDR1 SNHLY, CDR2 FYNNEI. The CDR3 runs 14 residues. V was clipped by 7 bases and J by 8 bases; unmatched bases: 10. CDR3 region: CASTLDRRGEKLFF. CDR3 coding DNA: TGTGCCAGCACCCTGGACAGGAGGGGCGAAAAACTGTTTTTT.

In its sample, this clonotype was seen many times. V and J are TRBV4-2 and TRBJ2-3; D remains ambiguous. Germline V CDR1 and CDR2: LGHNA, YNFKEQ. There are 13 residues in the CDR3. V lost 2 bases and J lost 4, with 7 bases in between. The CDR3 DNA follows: TGTGCCAGCAGCCAACTAGGTTCAGATACGCAGTATTTT. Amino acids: CASSQLGSDTQYF.

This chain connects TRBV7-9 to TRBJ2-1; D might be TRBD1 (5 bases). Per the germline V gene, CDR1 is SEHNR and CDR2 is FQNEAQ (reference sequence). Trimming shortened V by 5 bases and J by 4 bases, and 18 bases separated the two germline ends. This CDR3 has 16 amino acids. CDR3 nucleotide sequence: TGTGCCAGCAGCCCCCTGACAGATTTCACATACAATGAGCAGTTCTTC. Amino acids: CASSPLTDFTYNEQFF.

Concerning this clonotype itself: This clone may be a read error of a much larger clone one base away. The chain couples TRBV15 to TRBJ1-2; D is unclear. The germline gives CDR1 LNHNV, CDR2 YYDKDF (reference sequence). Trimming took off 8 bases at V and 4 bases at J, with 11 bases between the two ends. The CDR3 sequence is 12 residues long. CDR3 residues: CATVTVSYGYTF. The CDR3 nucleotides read TGTGCCACCGTTACAGTTAGCTATGGCTACACCTTC.

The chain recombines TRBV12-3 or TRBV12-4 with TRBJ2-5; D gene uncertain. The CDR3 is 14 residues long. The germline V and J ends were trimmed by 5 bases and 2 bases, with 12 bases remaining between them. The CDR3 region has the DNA TGTGCCAGCAGTCTTAGACTGCTTCAAGAGACCCAGTACTTC. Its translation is CASSLRLLQETQYF.

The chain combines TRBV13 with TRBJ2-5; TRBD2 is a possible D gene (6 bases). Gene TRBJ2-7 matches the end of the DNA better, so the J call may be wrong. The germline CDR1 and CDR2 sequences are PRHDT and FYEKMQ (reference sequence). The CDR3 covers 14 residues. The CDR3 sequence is CASSFGTQGYEQYF. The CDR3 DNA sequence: TGTGCCAGCAGCTTCGGGACTCAAGGCTACGAGCAGTACTTC.

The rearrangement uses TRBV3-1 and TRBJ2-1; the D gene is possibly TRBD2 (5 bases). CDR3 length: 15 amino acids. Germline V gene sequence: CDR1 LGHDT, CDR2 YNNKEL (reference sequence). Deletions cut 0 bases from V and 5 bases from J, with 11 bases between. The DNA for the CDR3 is TGTGCCAGCAGCCAAGATTCCCTAGCCCACAATGAGCAGTTCTTC. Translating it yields CASSQDSLAHNEQFF.

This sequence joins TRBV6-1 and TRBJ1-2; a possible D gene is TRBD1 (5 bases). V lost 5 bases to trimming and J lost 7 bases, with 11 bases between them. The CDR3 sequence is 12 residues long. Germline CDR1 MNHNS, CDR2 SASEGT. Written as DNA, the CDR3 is TGTGCCAGCAGTCGGACACAGCTTGGCTACACCTTC. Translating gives CASSRTQLGYTF.